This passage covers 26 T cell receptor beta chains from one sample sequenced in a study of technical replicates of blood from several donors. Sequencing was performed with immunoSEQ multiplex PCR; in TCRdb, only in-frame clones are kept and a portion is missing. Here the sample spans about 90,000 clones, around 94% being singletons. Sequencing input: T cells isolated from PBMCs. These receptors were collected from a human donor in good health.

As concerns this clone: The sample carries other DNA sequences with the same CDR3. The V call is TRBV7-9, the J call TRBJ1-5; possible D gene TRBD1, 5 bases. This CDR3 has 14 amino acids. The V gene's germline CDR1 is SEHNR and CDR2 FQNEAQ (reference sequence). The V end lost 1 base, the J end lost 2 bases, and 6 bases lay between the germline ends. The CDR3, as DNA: TGTGCCAGCAGCTTAGAGACAGGCAATCAGCCCCAGCATTTT. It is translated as CASSLETGNQPQHF.

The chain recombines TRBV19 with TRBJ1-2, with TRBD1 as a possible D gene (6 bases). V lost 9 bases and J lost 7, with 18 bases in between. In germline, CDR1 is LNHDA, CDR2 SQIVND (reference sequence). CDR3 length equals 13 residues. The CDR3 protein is CASLSGVGVGYTF. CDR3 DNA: TGTGCCAGCCTCTCAGGGGTAGGGGTTGGCTACACCTTC.

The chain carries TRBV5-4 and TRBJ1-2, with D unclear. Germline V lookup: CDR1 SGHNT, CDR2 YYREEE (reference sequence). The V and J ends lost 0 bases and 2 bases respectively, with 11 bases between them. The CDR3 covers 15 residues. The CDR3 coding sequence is TGTGCCAGCAGCTTGGCAGAGGCGTCAAACTATGGCTACACCTTC. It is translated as CASSLAEASNYGYTF.

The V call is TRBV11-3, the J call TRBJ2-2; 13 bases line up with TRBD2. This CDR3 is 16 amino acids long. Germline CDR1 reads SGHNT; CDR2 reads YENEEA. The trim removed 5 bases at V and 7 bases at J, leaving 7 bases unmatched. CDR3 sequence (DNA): TGTGCCAGCAGCCTGCAGGGACTAGCGGGGAGCGGGGAGCTGTTTTTT. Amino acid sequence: CASSLQGLAGSGELFF.

For the CDR3, the DNA is TGCGCCAGCAGCCCTCTGCCCGGGACTAGTTATAATGAGCAGTTCTTC. Residues: CASSPLPGTSYNEQFF. The chain employs TRBV4-1 and TRBJ2-1, with 8 nucleotides matching TRBD2. The germline V gene has CDR1 MGHRA and CDR2 YSYEKL. V lost 4 bases and J lost 7; bases outside the gene matches: 12. The CDR3 loop spans 16 amino acids.

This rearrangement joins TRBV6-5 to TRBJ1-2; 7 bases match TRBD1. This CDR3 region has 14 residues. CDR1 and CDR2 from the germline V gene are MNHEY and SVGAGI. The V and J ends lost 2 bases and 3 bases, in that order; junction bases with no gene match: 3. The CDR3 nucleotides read TGTGCCAGCAGTTACGGAGACAGGGACTATGGCTACACCTTC. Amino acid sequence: CASSYGDRDYGYTF.

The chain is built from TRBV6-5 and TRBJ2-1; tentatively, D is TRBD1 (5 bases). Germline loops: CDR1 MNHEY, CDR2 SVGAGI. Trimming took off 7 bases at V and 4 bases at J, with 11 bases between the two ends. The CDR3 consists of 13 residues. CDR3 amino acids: CASMQGGYNEQFF. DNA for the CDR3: TGTGCCAGCATGCAGGGCGGATACAATGAGCAGTTCTTC.

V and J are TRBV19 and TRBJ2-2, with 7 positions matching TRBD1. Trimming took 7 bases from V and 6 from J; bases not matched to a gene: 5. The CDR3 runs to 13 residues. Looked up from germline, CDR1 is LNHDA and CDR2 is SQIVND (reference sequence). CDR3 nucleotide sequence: TGTGCCAGTAAGGACAGGACCCCCGGGGAGCTGTTTTTT. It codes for CASKDRTPGELFF.

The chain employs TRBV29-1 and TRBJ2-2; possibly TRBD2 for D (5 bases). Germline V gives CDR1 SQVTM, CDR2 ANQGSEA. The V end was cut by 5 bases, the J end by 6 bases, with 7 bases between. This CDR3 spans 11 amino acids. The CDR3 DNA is TGCAGCGTTCGGGGTTCCGGGGAGCTGTTTTTT. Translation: CSVRGSGELFF.

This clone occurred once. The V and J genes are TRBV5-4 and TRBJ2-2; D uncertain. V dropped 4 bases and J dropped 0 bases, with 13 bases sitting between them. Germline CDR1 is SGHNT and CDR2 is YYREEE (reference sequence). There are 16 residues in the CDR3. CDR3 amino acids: CASSPGSLSNTGELFF. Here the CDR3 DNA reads TGTGCCAGCAGCCCTGGCAGTCTTTCGAACACCGGGGAGCTGTTTTTT.

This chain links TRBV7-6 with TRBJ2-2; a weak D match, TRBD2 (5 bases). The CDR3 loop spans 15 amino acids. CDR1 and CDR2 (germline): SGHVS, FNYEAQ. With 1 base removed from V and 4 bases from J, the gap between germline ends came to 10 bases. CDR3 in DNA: TGTGCCAGCAGCTTAGGGGAGCTAGGCACCGGGGAGCTGTTTTTT. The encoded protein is CASSLGELGTGELFF.

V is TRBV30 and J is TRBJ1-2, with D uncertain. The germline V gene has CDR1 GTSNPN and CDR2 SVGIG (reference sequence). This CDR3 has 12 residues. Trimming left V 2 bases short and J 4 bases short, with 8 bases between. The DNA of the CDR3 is TGTGCCTGGAGTTTAGGAGGCTATGGCTACACCTTC. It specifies CAWSLGGYGYTF. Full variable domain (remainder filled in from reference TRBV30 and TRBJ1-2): SQTIHQWPATLVQPVGSPLSLECTVEGTSNPNLYWYRQAAGRGLQLLFYSVGIGQISSEVPQNLSASRPQDRQFILSSKKLLLSDSGFYLCAWSLGGYGYTFGSGTRLTVV.

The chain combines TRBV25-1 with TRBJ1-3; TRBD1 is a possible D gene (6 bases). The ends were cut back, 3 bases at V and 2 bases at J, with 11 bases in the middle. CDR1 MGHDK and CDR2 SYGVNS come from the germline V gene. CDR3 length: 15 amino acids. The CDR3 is CASSDRGRAGNTIYF. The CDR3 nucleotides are TGTGCCAGCAGTGACAGGGGTCGCGCTGGAAACACCATATATTTT.

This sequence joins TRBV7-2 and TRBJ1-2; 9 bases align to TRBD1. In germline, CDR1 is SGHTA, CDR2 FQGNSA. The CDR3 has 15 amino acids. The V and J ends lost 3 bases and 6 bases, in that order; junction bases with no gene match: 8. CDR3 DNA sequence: TGTGCCAGCAGCTTGCTCCCATGGGACAGGGATGGCTACACCTTC. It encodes CASSLLPWDRDGYTF. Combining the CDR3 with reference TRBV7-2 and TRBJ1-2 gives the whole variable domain GAGVSQSPSNKVTEKGKDVELRCDPISGHTALYWYRQSLGQGLEFLIYFQGNSAPDKSGLPSDRFSAERTGGSVSTLTIQRTQQEDSAVYLCASSLLPWDRDGYTFGSGTRLTVV.

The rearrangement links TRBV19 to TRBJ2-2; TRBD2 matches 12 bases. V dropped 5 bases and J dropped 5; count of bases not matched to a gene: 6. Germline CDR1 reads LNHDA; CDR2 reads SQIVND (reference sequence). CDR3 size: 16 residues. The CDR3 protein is CASSQLAGGSTGELFF. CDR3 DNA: TGTGCCAGTAGTCAACTAGCGGGGGGCAGTACCGGGGAGCTGTTTTTT.

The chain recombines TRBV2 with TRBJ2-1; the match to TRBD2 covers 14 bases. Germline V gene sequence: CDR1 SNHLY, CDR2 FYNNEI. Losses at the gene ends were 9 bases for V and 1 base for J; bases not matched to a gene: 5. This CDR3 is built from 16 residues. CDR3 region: CARGTSGSRSYNEQFF. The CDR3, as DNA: TGTGCCAGAGGGACTAGCGGGAGCCGATCCTACAATGAGCAGTTCTTC.

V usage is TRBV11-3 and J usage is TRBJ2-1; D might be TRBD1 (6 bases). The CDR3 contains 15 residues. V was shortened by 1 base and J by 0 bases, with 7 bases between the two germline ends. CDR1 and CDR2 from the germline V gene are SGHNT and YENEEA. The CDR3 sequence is CASSLGRGSYNEQFF. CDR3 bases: TGTGCCAGCAGCTTAGGCAGGGGCTCCTACAATGAGCAGTTCTTC. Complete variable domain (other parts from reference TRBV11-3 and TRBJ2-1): EAGVVQSPRYKIIEKKQPVAFWCNPISGHNTLYWYLQNLGQGPELLIRYENEEAVDDSQLPKDRFSAERLKGVDSTLKIQPAELGDSAVYLCASSLGRGSYNEQFFGPGTRLTVL.

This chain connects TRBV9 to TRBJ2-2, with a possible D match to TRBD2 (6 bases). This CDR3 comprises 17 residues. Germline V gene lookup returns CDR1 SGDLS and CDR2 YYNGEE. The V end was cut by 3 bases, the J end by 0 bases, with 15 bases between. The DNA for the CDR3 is TGTGCCAGCAGCGGATACCGGGACTCGGCGAACACCGGGGAGCTGTTTTTT. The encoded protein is CASSGYRDSANTGELFF.

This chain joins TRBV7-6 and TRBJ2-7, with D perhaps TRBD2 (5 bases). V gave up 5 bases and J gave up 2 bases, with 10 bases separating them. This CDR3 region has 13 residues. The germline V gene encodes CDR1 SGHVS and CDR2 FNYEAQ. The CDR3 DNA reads TGTGCCAGCAGCCGTGGGGAGACCTACGAGCAGTACTTC. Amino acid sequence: CASSRGETYEQYF.

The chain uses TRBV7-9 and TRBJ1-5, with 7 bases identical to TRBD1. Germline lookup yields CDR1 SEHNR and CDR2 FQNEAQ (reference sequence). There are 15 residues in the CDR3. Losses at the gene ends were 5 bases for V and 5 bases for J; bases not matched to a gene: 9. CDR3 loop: CASSRSRDSDQPQHF. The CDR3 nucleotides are TGTGCCAGCAGCCGTTCCCGGGACAGTGATCAGCCCCAGCATTTT.

CDR3 bases: TGTGCCAGCAGCTTGGGGACAGGGGGCAATCAGCCCCAGCATTTT. Amino acid sequence: CASSLGTGGNQPQHF. The rearrangement uses TRBV5-8 and TRBJ1-5, with 9 positions matching TRBD1. The J segment lost 2 bases and the V segment lost 0 bases, leaving 0 bases of the junction unmatched. The CDR3 consists of 15 residues. Germline V gene sequence: CDR1 SGHTS, CDR2 YDEGEE.

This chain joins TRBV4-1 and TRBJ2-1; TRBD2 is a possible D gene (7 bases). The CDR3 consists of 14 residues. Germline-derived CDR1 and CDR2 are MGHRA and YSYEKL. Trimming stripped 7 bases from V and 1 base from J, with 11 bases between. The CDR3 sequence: CASTGGPSYNEQFF. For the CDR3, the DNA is TGCGCCAGCACCGGGGGGCCTTCCTACAATGAGCAGTTCTTC.

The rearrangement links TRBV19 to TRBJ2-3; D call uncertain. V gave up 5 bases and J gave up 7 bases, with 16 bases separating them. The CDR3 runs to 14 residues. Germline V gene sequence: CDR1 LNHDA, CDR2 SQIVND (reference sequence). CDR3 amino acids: CASSLVSPVNTQYF. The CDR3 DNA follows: TGTGCCAGTAGTTTAGTGTCTCCTGTTAATACGCAGTATTTT.

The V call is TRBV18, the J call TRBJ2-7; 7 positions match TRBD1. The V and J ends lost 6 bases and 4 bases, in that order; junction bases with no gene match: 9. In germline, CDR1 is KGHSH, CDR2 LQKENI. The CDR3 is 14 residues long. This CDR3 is CASSPSVQGYEQYF. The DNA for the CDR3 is TGTGCCAGCTCGCCGAGTGTACAGGGGTACGAGCAGTACTTC.

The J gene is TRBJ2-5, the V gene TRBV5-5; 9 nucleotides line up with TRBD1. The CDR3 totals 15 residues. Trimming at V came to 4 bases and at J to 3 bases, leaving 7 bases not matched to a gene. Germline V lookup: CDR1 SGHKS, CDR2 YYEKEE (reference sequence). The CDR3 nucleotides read TGTGCCAGCAGCCCCTGGGGACAGGGAAAAGAGACCCAGTACTTC. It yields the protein CASSPWGQGKETQYF.

Here the CDR3 DNA reads TGTGCCAGCAGTTACGATACGGCAGGGTGGAACGAGCAGTACTTC. Residues: CASSYDTAGWNEQYF. The chain recombines TRBV6-5 with TRBJ2-7; D might be TRBD1 (5 bases). Germline CDR1 MNHEY, CDR2 SVGAGI. V lost 2 bases to trimming and J lost 5 bases, with 16 bases between them. CDR3 length equals 15 residues.